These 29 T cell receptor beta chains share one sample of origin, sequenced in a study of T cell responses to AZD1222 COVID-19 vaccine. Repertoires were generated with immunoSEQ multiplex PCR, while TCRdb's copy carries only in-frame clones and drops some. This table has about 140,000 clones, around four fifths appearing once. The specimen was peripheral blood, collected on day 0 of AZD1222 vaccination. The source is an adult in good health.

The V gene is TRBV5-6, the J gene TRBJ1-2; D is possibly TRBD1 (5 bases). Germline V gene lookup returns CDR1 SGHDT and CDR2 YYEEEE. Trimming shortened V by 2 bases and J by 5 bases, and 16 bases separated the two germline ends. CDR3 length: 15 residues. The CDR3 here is CASSFWDRTGYGYTF. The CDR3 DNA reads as TGTGCCAGCAGCTTTTGGGACCGGACGGGATATGGCTACACCTTC.

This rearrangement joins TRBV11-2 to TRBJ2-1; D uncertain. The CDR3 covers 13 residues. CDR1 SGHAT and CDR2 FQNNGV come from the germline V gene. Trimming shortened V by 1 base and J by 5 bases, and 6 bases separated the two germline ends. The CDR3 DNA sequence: TGTGCCAGCAGCTTAGGTCAGAACAATGAGCAGTTCTTC. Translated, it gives CASSLGQNNEQFF.

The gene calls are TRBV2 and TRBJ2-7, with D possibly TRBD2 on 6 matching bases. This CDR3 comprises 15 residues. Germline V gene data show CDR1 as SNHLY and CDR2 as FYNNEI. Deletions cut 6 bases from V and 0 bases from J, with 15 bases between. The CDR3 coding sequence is TGTGCCAGCAGGAACCGGACGGGGGTCTCCTACGAGCAGTACTTC. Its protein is CASRNRTGVSYEQYF.

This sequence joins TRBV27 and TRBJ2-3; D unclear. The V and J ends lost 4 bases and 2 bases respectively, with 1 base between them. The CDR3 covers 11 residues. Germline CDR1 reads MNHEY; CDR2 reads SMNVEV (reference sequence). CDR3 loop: CASSSTDTQYF. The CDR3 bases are TGTGCCAGCAGTTCCACAGATACGCAGTATTTT.

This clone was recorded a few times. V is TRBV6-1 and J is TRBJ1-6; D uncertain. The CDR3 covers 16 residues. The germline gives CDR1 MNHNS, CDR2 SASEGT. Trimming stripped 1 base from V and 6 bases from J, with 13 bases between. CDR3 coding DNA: TGTGCCAGCAGTGAAGTCACAGTCATAACTAATTCACCCCTCCACTTT. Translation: CASSEVTVITNSPLHF.

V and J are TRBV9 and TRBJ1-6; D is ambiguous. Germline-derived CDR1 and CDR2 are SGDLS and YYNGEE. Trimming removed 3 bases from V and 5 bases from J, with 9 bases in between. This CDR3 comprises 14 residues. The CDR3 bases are TGTGCCAGCAGCGCAGGAACCGATAATTCACCCCTCCACTTT. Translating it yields CASSAGTDNSPLHF.

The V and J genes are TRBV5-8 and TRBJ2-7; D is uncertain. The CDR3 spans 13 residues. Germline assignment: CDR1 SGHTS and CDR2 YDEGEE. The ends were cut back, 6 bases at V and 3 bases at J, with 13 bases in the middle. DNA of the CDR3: TGTGCCAGCACCCCCTATGTAGACTACGAGCAGTACTTC. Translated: CASTPYVDYEQYF.

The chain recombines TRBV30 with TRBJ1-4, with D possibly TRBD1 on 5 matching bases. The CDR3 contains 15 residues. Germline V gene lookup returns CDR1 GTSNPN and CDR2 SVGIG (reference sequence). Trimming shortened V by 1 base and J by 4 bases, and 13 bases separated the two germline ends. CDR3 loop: CAWSGRQNFNEKLFF. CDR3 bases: TGTGCCTGGAGTGGACGACAGAACTTTAATGAAAAACTGTTTTTT.

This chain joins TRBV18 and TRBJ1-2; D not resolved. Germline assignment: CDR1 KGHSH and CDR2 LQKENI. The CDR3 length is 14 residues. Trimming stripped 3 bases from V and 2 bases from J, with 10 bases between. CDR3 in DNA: TGTGCCAGCTCACCCCCGGGCAGAAACTATGGCTACACCTTC. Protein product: CASSPPGRNYGYTF. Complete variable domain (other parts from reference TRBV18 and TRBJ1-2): NAGVMQNPRHLVRRRGQEARLRCSPMKGHSHVYWYRQLPEEGLKFMVYLQKENIIDESGMPKERFSAEFPKEGPSILRIQQVVRGDSAAYFCASSPPGRNYGYTFGSGTRLTVV.

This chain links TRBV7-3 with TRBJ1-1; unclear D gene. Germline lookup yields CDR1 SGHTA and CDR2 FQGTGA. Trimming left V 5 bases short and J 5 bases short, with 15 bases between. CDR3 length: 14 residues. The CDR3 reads CASSLQSQGTEAFF. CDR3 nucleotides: TGTGCCAGCAGCCTCCAGTCTCAAGGGACTGAAGCTTTCTTT.

The DNA of the CDR3 is TGTGCCAGCAGTCCCTGGGACAGCACCTACGAGCAGTACTTC. Its translation: CASSPWDSTYEQYF. The chain has TRBV28 and TRBJ2-7; 7 bases match TRBD1. The length of the CDR3 is 14 residues. V gave up 5 bases and J gave up 2 bases; unmatched junction bases: 6. Germline CDR1 reads MDHEN; CDR2 reads SYDVKM.

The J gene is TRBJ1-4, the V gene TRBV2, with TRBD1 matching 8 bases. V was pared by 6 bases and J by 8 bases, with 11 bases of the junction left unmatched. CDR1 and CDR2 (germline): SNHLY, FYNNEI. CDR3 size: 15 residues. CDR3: CASRNQGARDEKLFF. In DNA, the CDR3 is TGTGCCAGCAGAAATCAGGGGGCCCGAGACGAAAAACTGTTTTTT.

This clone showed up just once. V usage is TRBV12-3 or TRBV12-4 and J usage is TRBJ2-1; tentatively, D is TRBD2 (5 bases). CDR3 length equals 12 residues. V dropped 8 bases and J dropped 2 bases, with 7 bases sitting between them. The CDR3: CASPGAYNEQFF. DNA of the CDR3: TGTGCCAGCCCCGGGGCCTACAATGAGCAGTTCTTC.

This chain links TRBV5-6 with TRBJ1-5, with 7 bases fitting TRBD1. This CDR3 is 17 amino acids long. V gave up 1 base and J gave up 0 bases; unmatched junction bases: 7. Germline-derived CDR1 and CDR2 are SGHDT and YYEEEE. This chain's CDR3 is CASSLRRTGNSNQPQHF. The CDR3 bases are TGTGCCAGCAGCTTGCGCCGGACAGGAAATAGCAATCAGCCCCAGCATTTT.

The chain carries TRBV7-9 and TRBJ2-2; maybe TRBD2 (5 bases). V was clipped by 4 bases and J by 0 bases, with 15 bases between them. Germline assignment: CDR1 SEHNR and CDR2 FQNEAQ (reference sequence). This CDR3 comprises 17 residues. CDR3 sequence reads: CASSSLVSVSNTGELFF. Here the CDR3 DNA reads TGTGCCAGCAGCTCATTAGTTAGCGTATCGAACACCGGGGAGCTGTTTTTT.

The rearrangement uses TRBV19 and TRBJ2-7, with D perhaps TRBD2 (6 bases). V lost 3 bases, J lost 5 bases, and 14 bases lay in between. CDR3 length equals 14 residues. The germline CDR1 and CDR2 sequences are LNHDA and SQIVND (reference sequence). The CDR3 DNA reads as TGTGCCAGTAGTATTATGTCTTGGGAGGACGAGCAGTACTTC. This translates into CASSIMSWEDEQYF.

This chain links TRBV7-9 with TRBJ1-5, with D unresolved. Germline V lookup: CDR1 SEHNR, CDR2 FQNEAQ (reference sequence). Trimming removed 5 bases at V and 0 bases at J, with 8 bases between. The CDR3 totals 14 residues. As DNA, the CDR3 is TGTGCCAGCAGCCTCCCAGGTAGCAATCAGCCCCAGCATTTT. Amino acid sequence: CASSLPGSNQPQHF.

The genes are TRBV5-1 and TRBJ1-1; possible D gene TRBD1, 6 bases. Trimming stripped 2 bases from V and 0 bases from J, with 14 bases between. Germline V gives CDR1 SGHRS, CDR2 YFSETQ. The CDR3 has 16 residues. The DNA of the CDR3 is TGCGCCAGCAGCTTAGTGTCCAGGGGCCTGAACACTGAAGCTTTCTTT. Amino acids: CASSLVSRGLNTEAFF.

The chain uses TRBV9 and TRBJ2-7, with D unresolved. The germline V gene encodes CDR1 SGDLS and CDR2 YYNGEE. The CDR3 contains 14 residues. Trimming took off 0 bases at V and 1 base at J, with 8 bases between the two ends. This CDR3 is CASSVDFGSYEQYF. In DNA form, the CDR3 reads TGTGCCAGCAGCGTAGATTTCGGGTCCTACGAGCAGTACTTC.

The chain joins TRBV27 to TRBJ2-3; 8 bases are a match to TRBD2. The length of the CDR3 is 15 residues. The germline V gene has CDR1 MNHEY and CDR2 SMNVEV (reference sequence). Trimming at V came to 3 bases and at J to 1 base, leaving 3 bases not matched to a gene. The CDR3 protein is CASSLLAGGTDTQYF. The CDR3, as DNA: TGTGCCAGCAGTTTGCTAGCGGGCGGCACAGATACGCAGTATTTT.

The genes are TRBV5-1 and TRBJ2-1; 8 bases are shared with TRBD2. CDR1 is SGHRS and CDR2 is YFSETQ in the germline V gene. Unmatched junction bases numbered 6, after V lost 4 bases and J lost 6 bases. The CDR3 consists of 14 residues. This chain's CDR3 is CASSPGLGSNEQFF. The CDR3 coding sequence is TGCGCCAGCAGCCCGGGACTAGGGAGCAATGAGCAGTTCTTC.

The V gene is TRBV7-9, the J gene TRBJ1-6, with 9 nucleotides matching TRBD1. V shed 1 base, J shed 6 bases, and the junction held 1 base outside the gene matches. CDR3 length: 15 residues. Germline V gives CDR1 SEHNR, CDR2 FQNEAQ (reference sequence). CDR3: CASSLGTGVNSPLHF. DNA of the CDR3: TGTGCCAGCAGCTTAGGGACAGGGGTTAATTCACCCCTCCACTTT. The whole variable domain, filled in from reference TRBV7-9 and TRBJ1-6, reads DTGVSQNPRHKITKRGQNVTFRCDPISEHNRLYWYRQTLGQGPEFLTYFQNEAQLEKSRLLSDRFSAERPKGSFSTLEIQRTEQGDSAMYLCASSLGTGVNSPLHFGNGTRLTVT.

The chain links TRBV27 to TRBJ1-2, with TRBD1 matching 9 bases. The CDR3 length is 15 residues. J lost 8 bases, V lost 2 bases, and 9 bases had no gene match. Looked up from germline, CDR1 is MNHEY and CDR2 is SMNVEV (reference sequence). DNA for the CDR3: TGTGCCAGCAGTTTAGGAGGACAGGGGAATCGAGGCTACACCTTC. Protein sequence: CASSLGGQGNRGYTF.

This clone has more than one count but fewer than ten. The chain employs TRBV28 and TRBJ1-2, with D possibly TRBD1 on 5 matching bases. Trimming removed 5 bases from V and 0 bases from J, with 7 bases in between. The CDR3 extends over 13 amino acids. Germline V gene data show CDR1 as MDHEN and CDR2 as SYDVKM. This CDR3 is CASSPTANYGYTF. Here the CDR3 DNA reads TGTGCCAGCAGTCCGACAGCTAACTATGGCTACACCTTC.

DNA of the CDR3: TGTGCCAGCACCCTCCGGGAGAAGAACACTGAAGCTTTCTTT. It translates to CASTLREKNTEAFF. The chain carries TRBV2 and TRBJ1-1; D is ambiguous. The CDR3 sequence is 14 residues long. V was cut by 7 bases and J by 1 base, with 13 bases left in between. Germline V CDR1 and CDR2: SNHLY, FYNNEI.

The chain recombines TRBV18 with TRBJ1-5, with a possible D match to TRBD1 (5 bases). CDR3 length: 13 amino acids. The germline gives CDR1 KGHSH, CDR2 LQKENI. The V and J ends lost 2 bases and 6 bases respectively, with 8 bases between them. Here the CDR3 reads CASSPGAGQPQHF. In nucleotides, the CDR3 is TGTGCCAGCTCACCAGGGGCTGGTCAGCCCCAGCATTTT.

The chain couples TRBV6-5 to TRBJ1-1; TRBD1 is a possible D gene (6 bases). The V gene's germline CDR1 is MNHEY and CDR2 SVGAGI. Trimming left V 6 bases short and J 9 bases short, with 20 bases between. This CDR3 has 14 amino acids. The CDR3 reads CASSSTDNTGKAFF. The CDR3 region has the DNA TGTGCCAGCAGCTCTACCGATAACACAGGGAAAGCTTTCTTT.

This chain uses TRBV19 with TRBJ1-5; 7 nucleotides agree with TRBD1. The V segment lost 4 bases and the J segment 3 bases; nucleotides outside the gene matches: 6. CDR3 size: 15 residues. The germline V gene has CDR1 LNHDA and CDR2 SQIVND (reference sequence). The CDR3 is CASSNKDRPNQPQHF. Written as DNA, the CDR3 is TGTGCCAGTAGTAATAAGGACAGGCCCAATCAGCCCCAGCATTTT. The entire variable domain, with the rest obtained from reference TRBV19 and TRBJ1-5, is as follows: DGGITQSPKYLFRKEGQNVTLSCEQNLNHDAMYWYRQDPGQGLRLIYYSQIVNDFQKGDIAEGYSVSREKKESFPLTVTSAQKNPTAFYLCASSNKDRPNQPQHFGDGTRLSIL.

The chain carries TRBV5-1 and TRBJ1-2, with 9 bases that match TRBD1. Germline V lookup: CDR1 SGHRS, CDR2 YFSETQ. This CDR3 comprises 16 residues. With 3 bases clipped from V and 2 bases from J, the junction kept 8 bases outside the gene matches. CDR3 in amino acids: CASSSAPGQGNYGYTF. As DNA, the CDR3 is TGCGCCAGCAGCTCGGCACCGGGACAGGGAAACTATGGCTACACCTTC.